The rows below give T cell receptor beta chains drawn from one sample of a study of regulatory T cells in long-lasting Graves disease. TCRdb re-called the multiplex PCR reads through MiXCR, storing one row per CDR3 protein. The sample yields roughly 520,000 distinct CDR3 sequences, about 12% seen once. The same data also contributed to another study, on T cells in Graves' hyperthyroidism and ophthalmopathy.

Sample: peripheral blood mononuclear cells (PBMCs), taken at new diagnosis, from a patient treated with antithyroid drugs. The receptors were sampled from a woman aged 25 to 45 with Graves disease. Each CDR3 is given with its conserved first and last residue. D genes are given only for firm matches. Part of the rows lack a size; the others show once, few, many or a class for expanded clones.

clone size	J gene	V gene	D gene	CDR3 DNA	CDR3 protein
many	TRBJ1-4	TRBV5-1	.	TGCGCCAGCAGCTTGCGCACAGGGAAAACTAATGAAAAACTGTTTTTT	CASSLRTGKTNEKLFF
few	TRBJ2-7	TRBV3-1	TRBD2	TGTGCCAGCAGCCACCTGGGGACTAGCGGTTCCTACGAGCAGTACTTC	CASSHLGTSGSYEQYF
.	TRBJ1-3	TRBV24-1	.	TGTGCCACCAGTTCGGGTCAGGGCTCTGGAAACACCATATATTTT	CATSSGQGSGNTIYF
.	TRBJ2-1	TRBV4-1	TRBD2	TGCGCCAGCAGCCAAGAATTGGGACTAGCGGGAATAAATGAGCAGTTCTTC	CASSQELGLAGINEQFF
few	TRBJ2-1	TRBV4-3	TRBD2	TGCGCCAGCAGCCAAGAGCGGGAGGTAAGGGATGAGCAGTTCTTC	CASSQEREVRDEQFF
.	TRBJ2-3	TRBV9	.	TGTGCCAGCAATTATGGAGGGGAACCAGATACGCAGTATTTT	CASNYGGEPDTQYF
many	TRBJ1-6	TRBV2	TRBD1	TGTGCCAGCAGTCCCGGGACAGGGGGCTCACCCCTCCACTTT	CASSPGTGGSPLHF
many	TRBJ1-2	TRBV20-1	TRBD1	TGCAGTGCTAGAGAGGGACAGGCGTTTGGAGGCTACACCTTC	CSAREGQAFGGYTF
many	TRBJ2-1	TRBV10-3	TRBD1	TGTGCCATCCGGGGACAGGACTTATGGGGTGAGCAGTTCTTC	CAIRGQDLWGEQFF
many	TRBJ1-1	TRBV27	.	TGTGCCAGCAGTTTATCCGGCAGGCCGAACACTGAAGCTTTCTTT	CASSLSGRPNTEAFF
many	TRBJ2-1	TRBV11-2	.	TGTGCCAGCAGCTACGAAAACGGCGGTGAGCAGTTCTTC	CASSYENGGEQFF
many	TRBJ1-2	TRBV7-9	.	TGTGCCAGCAGCGCCAACATAGGGGGTGGCTACACCTTC	CASSANIGGGYTF
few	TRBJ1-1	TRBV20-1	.	TGCAGTGCTAGAAAGACAGGAAACACTGAAGCTTTCTTT	CSARKTGNTEAFF
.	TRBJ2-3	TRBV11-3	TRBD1	TGTGCCAGCAGCCGGGACGGGACAGACATTCCAGATACGCAGTATTTT	CASSRDGTDIPDTQYF
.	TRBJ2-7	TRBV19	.	TGTGCCAGTGGTCCAGCAGGGTACGAGCAGTACTTC	CASGPAGYEQYF
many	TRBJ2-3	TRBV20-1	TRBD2	TGCAGTGCTAGAGATAGACAGAGGACTAGCGGGAGAAGGGATACGCAGTATTTT	CSARDRQRTSGRRDTQYF
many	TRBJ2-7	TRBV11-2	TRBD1	TGTGCCAGCAGCTTAGCAGACAGGGGTCCCTACGAGCAGTACTTC	CASSLADRGPYEQYF
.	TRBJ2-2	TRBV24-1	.	TGTGCCACCTCCAGCGCGAACACCGGGGAGCTGTTTTTT	CATSSANTGELFF
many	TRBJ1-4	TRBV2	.	TGTGCCAGCAGTGATGGGATGGGGAGAAAAAAACTGTTTTTT	CASSDGMGRKKLFF
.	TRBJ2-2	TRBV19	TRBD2	TGTGCCAGTAGCAACAGCCTTAGCGGGGGAAACACCGGGGAGCTGTTTTTT	CASSNSLSGGNTGELFF
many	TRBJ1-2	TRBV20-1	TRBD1	TGCAGTGCCGACCGGGGACAGGGGATCTATGGCTACACCTTC	CSADRGQGIYGYTF
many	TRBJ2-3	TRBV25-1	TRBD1	TGTGCCAGCAGTGATATGGGACAGCCAGATACGCAGTATTTT	CASSDMGQPDTQYF
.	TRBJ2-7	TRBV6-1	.	TGTGCCAGCACTACGGGCGTTGGTACAGGTGGTGGTTACGAGCAGTACTTC	CASTTGVGTGGGYEQYF
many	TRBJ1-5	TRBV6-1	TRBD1	TGTGCCAGCACCGTACTGCCCCTAGGGGGACAGCACTCCAATCAGCCCCAGCATTTT	CASTVLPLGGQHSNQPQHF
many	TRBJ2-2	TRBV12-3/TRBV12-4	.	TGTGCCAGTGGAATGCGTGCGAACACCGGGGAGCTGTTTTTT	CASGMRANTGELFF
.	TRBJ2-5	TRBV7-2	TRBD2	TGTGCCAGCAGCTGGCAGGGACTAGCGGGATTCCAAGAGACCCAGTACTTC	CASSWQGLAGFQETQYF
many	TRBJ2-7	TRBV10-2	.	TGCGCCAGCAGTGTCTTAGCGAGCTCCTACGAGCAGTACTTC	CASSVLASSYEQYF
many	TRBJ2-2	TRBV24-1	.	TGTGCCACCGGGGCCCCCGTCAACACCGGGGAGCTGTTTTTT	CATGAPVNTGELFF
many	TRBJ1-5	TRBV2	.	TGTGCCAGCAGTCCCTCGGGACATAGCAATCAGCCCCAGCATTTT	CASSPSGHSNQPQHF
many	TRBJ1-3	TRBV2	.	TGTGCCAGCAGTCCGGACCCGTTGTCGACCATATATTTT	CASSPDPLSTIYF
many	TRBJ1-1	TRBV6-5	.	TGTGCCAGCAGTTACATGTCCCATGGCAACACTGAAGCTTTCTTT	CASSYMSHGNTEAFF
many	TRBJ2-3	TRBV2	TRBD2	TGTGCCAGCAGTGAAAGCGGGAGTAGCACAGATACGCAGTATTTT	CASSESGSSTDTQYF
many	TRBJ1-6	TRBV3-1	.	TGTGCCAGCAGCCACCTTGGCGGAAATTCACCCCTCCACTTT	CASSHLGGNSPLHF
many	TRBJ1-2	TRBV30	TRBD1	TGTGCCTGGAGTGTGCCCGGGACCGGGACAGGGGACCGATACACCTTC	CAWSVPGTGTGDRYTF
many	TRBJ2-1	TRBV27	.	TGTGCCAGCAGGATTATGGGGGCCGCCAATGAGCAGTTCTTC	CASRIMGAANEQFF
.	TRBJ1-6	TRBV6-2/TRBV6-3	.	TGTGCCAGCAGTTACTCGATTAGCTACCCGCCTAATTCACCCCTCCACTTT	CASSYSISYPPNSPLHF
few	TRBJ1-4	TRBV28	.	TGTGCCAGCAGCTTCCCCAGCATCGAAAAACTGTTTTTT	CASSFPSIEKLFF
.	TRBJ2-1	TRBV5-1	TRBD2	TGCGCCAGCAGCCAGACTAGCGGGAGGGGGTACAATGAGCAGTTCTTC	CASSQTSGRGYNEQFF
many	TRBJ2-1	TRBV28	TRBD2	TGTGCCAGCAGTCCTCCGGGACTAGCGGGGCTAGTGGGCTCCTACAATGAGCAGTTCTTC	CASSPPGLAGLVGSYNEQFF
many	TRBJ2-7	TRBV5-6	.	TGTGCCAGCAGATACACACGAGGGCTTGCCTACGAGCAGTACTTC	CASRYTRGLAYEQYF
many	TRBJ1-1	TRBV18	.	TGTGCCAGCTCACCACTAGGGACACAGAACACTGAAGCTTTCTTT	CASSPLGTQNTEAFF
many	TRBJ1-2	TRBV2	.	TGTGCCAGCAGTGAGGCAACAAAGGACTATGGCTACACCTTC	CASSEATKDYGYTF
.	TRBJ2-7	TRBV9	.	TGTGCCAGCAGCGTAACCCCGGACGAAGGCGAGCAGTACTTC	CASSVTPDEGEQYF
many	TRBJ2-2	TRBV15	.	TGTGCCACCAGCAGAGCGGGAACCGGGGAGCTGTTTTTT	CATSRAGTGELFF
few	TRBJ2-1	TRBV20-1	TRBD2	TGCAGTGCTAGAGATCGAAAAAGAACTAGCGGGAGGGCCGGGTCCTACAATGAGCAGTTCTTC	CSARDRKRTSGRAGSYNEQFF
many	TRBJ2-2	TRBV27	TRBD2	TGTGCCAGCAGTTGGGGACTAACAAACACCGGGGAGCTGTTTTTT	CASSWGLTNTGELFF
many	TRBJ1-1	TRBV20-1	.	TGCAGTGCTAGGGGCGGGGCCGGGGAAGCTTTCTTT	CSARGGAGEAFF
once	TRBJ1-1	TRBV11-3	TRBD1	TGTGCCAGCAGCTTCACAGGGGGCCGCACTGAAGCTTTCTTT	CASSFTGGRTEAFF
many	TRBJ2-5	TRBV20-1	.	TGCAGTGCTGGGGAAGGGAGCTCTGGGGAGACCCAGTACTTC	CSAGEGSSGETQYF
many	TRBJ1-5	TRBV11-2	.	TGTGCCAGCAGCTTGGGGACATCGAGCAATCAGCCCCAGCATTTT	CASSLGTSSNQPQHF
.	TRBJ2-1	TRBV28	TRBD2	TGTGCCAGCAGGGCGGGAGGTGGGAGTGTACCCTACAATGAGCAGTTCTTC	CASRAGGGSVPYNEQFF
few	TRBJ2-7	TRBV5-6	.	TGTGCCAGCAGCTTGTCGCTAGTCGAGTTAATCTACGAGCAGTACTTC	CASSLSLVELIYEQYF
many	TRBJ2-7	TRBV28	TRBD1	TGTGCCAGCCTCTCAGGGGGAGCCTACGAGCAGTACTTC	CASLSGGAYEQYF
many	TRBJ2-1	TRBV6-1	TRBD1	TGTGCCAGCAGTCCGGACAGGTGGTTAGACTACAATGAGCAGTTCTTC	CASSPDRWLDYNEQFF
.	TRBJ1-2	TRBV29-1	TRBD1	TGCAGCGCTAGGACAGGGAGCTATGGCTACACCTTC	CSARTGSYGYTF
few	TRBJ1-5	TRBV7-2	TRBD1	TGTGCCAGCAGCCCCAGGGGGCGCATCGATCAGCCCCAGCATTTT	CASSPRGRIDQPQHF
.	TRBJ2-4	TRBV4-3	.	TGCGCCAGCAGCCAAGATCTCGGGGGCGGAAACATTCAGTACTTC	CASSQDLGGGNIQYF
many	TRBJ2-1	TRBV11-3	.	TGTGCCAGCCGCAAAGGAGGGGACAATGAGCAGTTCTTC	CASRKGGDNEQFF
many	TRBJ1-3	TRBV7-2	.	TGTGCCAGCAGCTCGCAGTCCGGAAACACCATATATTTT	CASSSQSGNTIYF